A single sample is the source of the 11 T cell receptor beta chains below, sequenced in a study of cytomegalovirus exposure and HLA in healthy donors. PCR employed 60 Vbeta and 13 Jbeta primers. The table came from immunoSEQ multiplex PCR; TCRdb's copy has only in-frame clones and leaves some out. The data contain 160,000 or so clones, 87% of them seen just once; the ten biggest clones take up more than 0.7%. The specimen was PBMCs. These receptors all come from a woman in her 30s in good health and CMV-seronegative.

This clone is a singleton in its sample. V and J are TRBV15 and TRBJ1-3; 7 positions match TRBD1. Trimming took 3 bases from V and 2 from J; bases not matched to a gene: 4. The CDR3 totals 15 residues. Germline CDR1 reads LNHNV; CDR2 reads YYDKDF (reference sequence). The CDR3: CATSSRGTAGNTIYF. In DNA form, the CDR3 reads TGTGCCACCAGCAGTCGGGGGACAGCTGGAAACACCATATATTTT.

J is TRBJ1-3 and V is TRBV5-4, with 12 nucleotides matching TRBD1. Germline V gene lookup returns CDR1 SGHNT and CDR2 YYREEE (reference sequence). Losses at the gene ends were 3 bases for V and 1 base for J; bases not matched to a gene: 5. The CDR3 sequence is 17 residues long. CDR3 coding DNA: TGTGCCAGCAGCTCCCCGGGACAGGGGGCTTCTGGAAACACCATATATTTT. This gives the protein CASSSPGQGASGNTIYF.

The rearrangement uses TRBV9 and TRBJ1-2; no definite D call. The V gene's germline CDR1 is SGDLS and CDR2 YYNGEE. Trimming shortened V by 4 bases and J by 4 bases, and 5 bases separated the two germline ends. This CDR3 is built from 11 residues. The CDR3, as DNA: TGTGCCAGCAGCTCTAGCTATGGCTACACCTTC. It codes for CASSSSYGYTF.

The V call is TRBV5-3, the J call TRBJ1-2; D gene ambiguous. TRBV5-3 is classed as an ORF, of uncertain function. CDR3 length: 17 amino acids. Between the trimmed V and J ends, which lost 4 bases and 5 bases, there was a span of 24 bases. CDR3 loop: CARSRAGTGGSYYGYTF. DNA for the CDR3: TGTGCCAGAAGCCGGGCGGGAACGGGAGGCTCTTATTATGGCTACACCTTC.

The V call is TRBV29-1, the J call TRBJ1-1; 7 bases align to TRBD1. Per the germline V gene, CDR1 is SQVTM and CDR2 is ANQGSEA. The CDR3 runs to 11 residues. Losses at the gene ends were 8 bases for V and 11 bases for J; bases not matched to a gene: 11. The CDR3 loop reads CSLTGSTGAFF. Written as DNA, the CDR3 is TGCAGCTTGACAGGGTCCACGGGCGCTTTCTTT.

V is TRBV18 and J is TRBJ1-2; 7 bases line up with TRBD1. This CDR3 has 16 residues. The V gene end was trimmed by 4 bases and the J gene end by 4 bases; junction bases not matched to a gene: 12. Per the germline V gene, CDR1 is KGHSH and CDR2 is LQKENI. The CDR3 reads CASSLGTDPGSYGYTF. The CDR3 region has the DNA TGTGCCAGCTCACTCGGGACAGACCCAGGTAGCTATGGCTACACCTTC.

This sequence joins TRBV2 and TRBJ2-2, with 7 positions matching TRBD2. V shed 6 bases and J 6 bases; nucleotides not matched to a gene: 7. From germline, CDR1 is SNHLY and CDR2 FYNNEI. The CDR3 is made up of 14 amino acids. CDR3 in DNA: TGTGCCAGCAGGGGGGGGGTTGTCCCCGGGGAGCTGTTTTTT. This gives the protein CASRGGVVPGELFF.

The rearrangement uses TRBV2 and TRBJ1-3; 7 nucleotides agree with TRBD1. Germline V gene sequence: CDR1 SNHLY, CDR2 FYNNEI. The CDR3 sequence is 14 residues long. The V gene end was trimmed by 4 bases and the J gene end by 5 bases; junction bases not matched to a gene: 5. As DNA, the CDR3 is TGTGCCAGCAGTGTTGGGGGACAGCGAAACACCATATATTTT. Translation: CASSVGGQRNTIYF.

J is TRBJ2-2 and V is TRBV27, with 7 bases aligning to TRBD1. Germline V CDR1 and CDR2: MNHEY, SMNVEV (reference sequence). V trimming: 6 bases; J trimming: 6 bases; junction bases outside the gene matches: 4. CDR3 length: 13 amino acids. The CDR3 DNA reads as TGTGCCAGCAGGACGACAGGGCCCGGGGAGCTGTTTTTT. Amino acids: CASRTTGPGELFF.

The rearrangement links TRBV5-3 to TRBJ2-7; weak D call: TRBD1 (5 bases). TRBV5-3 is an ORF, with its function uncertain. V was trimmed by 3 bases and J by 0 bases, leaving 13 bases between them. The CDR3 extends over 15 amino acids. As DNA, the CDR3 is TGTGCCAGAAGCTGGGTGGGGCGCGTCTCCTACGAGCAGTACTTC. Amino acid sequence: CARSWVGRVSYEQYF.

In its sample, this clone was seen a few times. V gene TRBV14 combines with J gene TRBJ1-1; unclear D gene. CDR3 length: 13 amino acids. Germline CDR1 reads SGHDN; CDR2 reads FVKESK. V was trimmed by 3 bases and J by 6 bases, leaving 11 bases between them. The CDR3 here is CASSQGGGSEAFF. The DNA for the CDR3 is TGTGCCAGCAGCCAGGGTGGAGGCTCTGAAGCTTTCTTT.